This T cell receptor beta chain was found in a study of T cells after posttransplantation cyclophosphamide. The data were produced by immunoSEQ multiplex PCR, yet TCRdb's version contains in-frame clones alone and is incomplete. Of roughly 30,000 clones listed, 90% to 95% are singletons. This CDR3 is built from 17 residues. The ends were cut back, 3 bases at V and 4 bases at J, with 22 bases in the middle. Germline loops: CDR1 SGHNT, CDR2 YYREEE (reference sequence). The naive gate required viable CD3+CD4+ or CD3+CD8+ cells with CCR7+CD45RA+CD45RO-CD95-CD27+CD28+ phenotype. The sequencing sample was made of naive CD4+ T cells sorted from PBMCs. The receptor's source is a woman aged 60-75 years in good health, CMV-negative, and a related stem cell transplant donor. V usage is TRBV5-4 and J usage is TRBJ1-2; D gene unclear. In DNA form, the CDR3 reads TGTGCCAGCAGCTCCCTCGGCGGGCCGGAGGTTTCCTATGGCTACACCTTC. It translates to CASSSLGGPEVSYGYTF.